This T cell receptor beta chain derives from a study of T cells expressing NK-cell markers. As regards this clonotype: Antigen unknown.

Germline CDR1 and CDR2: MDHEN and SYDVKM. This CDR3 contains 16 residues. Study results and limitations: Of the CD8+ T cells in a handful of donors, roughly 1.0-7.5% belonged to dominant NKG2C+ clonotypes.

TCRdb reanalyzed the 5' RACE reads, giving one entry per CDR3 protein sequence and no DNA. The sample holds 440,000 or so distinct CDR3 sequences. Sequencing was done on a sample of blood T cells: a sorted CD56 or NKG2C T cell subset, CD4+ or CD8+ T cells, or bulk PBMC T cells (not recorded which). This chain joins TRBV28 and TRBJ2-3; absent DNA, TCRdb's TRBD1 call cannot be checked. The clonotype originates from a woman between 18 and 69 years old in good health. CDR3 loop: CASSPLGQGKADTQYF.